This TCR beta chain emerged from a study of human T cells and chemical hapten exposure. Total RNA was isolated from whole blood that had not been fractionated. One entry per CDR3 protein results from TCRdb running MiXCR on the 5' RACE reads. Among 110,000 or so distinct CDR3 sequences, 19% were seen once, and the ten largest hold around 2.8%. The CDR3 loop spans 12 amino acids. Trimming removed 2 bases from V and 6 bases from J, with 6 bases in between. From germline, CDR1 is MNHEY and CDR2 SVGAGI. The sequence was obtained from a human donor in good health. The rearrangement links TRBV6-5 to TRBJ2-3; D may correspond to TRBD1 or TRBD2 (5 bases each). CDR3: CASSYEGDTQYF. CDR3 coding DNA: TGTGCCAGCAGTTACGAGGGGGATACGCAGTATTTT.